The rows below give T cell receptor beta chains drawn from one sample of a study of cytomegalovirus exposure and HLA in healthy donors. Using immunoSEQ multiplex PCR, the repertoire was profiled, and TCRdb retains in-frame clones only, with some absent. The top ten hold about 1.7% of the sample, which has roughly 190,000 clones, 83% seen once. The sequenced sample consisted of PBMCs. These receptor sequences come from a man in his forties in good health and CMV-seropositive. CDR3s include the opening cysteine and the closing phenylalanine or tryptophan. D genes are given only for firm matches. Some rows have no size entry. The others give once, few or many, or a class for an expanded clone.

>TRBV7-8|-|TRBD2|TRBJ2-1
TGTGCCAGCAGCTTCGAACTACTAGCGGTTCCCATTAGGGTCAATGAGCAGTTCTTC
CASSFELLAVPIRVNEQFF
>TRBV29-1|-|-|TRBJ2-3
TGCAGCGTTGAACCGGGTCGAACTAGCACAGATACGCAGTATTTT
CSVEPGRTSTDTQYF
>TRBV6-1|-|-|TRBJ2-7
TGTGCCAGCAGGCCTCCAGGTCGTGAGCAGTACTTC
CASRPPGREQYF
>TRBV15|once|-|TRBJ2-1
TGTGCCACCAGCAGGTCCCGGGACATTTACAATGAGCAGTTCTTC
CATSRSRDIYNEQFF
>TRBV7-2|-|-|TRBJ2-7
TGTGCCAGCAGCTTATTAGCAGGGGTTTTCTACGAGCAGTACTTC
CASSLLAGVFYEQYF
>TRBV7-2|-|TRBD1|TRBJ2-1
TGTGCCAGCAGCTCCACCGGGACAGGGGCTGAGCAGTTCTTC
CASSSTGTGAEQFF
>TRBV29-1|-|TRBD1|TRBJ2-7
TGCAGCGCCATACCCGGTGACAGGGAAGGGCAGTACTTC
CSAIPGDREGQYF
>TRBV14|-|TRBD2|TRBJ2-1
TGTGCCAGCAGCCGCTCACTAGCGGGAGTTACCAATGAGCAGTTCTTC
CASSRSLAGVTNEQFF
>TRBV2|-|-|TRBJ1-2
TGTGCCAGCAGTGAGGACAGCTTTTTTGATGGCTACACCTTC
CASSEDSFFDGYTF
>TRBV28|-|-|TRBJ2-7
TGTGCCAGCGGGCAGGCGAGCTCCTACGAGCAGTACTTC
CASGQASSYEQYF
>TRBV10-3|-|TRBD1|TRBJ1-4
TGTGCCATCAGTGACGCAGGGGGACGAGATGAAAAACTGTTTTTT
CAISDAGGRDEKLFF
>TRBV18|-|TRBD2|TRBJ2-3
TGTGCCAGCTCACCGAAATGGACTAGCGGGAGTTACACAGATACGCAGTATTTT
CASSPKWTSGSYTDTQYF
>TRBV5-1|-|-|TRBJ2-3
TGCGCCAGCAGCCTCACAGATACGCAGTATTTT
CASSLTDTQYF
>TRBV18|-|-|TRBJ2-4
TGTGCCAGCTCGGTGGTCGGGCTAGCCAAAAACAGTCAGTACTTC
CASSVVGLAKNSQYF
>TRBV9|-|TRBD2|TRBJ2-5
TGTGCCAGCAGCATCTCGACTAGCGGGAGTCAGGAGACCCAGTACTTC
CASSISTSGSQETQYF
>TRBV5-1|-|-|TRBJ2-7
TGCGCCAGCAGCTTTACGAGGGACGAGCAGTACTTC
CASSFTRDEQYF
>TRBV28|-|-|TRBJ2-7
TGTGCCAGCAGCCTCAGGGCCTACGAGCAGTACTTC
CASSLRAYEQYF
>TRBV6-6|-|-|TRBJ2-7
TGTGCCAGCAGTTACTCTGACGAAAGGGGAGAGCAGTACTTC
CASSYSDERGEQYF
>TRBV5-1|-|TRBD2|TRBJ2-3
TGCGCCAGCAGCTCCGGACTAGCGGGGACAGATACGCAGTATTTT
CASSSGLAGTDTQYF
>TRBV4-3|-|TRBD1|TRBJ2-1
TGCGCCAGCAGCCAAGCGGAACAGGGGAACAATGAGCAGTTCTTC
CASSQAEQGNNEQFF
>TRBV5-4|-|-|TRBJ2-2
TGTGCCAGCAGCTATAGGGACACTACCGGGGAGCTGTTTTTT
CASSYRDTTGELFF
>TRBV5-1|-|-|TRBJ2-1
TGCGCCAGCAGCTCGGACAGTTACAATGAGCAGTTCTTC
CASSSDSYNEQFF
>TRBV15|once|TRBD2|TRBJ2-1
TGTGCCACCAGCAGAGGACTAGCGGGAGCTCCCTACAATGAGCAGTTCTTC
CATSRGLAGAPYNEQFF
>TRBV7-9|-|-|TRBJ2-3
TGTGCCAGCTCCGTACAGGGAAATGCAGATACGCAGTATTTT
CASSVQGNADTQYF
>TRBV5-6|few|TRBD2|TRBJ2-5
TGTGCCAGCAGCTCACGACTAGCGGGGACCCAAGAGACCCAGTACTTC
CASSSRLAGTQETQYF
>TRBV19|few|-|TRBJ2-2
TGTGCCAGTAGCCTTGGGACTCACACCGGGGAGCTGTTTTTT
CASSLGTHTGELFF
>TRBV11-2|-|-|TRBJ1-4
TGTGCCAGCAGCTTAGGGATCCGGATCGGGAACGAAAAACTGTTTTTT
CASSLGIRIGNEKLFF
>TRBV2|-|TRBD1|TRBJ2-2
TGTGCCAGCAGCCAGACAGGGATCGGGGAGCTGTTTTTT
CASSQTGIGELFF
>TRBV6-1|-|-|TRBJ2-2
TGTGCCAGCAGTGTGGTAGCCTCCACCGGGGAGCTGTTTTTT
CASSVVASTGELFF
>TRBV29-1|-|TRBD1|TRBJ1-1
TGCAGCGGAACAGGGGGTTGGGGGATGAACACTGAAGCTTTCTTT
CSGTGGWGMNTEAFF
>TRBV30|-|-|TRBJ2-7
TGTGCCTGGAGCGTTCGAGACAGGAGCTCCTACGAGCAGTACTTC
CAWSVRDRSSYEQYF
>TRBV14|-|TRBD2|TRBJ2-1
TGTGCCAGCAGCCAAGAGGCGGGAGTTCGCAATGAGCAGTTCTTC
CASSQEAGVRNEQFF
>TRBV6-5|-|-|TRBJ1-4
TGTGCCAGCAGTTACTCGCGGGGGCGTAATGAAAAACTGTTTTTT
CASSYSRGRNEKLFF
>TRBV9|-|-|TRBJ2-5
TGTGCCAGCAGCCTCACTGGTCGGCAAGAGACCCAGTACTTC
CASSLTGRQETQYF
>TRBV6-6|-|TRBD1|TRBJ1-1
TGTGCCAGCAGTTACTCGGACAGGGGGAACACTGAAGCTTTCTTT
CASSYSDRGNTEAFF
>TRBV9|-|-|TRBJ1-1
TGTGCCAGCAGCGTAAGTAGGGGCACTGAAGCTTTCTTT
CASSVSRGTEAFF
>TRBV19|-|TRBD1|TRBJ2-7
TGTGCCAGTAGGGACAGGGTCTCCTACGAGCAGTACTTC
CASRDRVSYEQYF
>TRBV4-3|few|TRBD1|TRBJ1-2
TGCGCCAGCAGCCAAGTAGGGACAGGGTCCCCGTATGGCTACACCTTC
CASSQVGTGSPYGYTF
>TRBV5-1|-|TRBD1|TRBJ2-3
TGCGCCAGCAGCGTGGAAGACACAGGGGCTACGCAGTATTTT
CASSVEDTGATQYF
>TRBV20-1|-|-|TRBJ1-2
TGCAGTGCTAGAGCGGGACAAGGCTACACCTTC
CSARAGQGYTF
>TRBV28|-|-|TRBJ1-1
TGTGCCAGCAGCTCTCCCGGGGAGTTTGAAGCTTTCTTT
CASSSPGEFEAFF
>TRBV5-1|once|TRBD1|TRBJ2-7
TGCGCCAGCAGGAGGGACAGACCTTACTACGAGCAGTACTTC
CASRRDRPYYEQYF
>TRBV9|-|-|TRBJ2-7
TGTGCCAGCAGCGGGAGAGGGTTGGACGAGCAGTACTTC
CASSGRGLDEQYF
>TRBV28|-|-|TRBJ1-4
TGTGCCAGCCAGGACAGCTTAACTAATGAAAAACTGTTTTTT
CASQDSLTNEKLFF
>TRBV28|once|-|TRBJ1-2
TGTGCCAGCAGTTTATTTGGGGAGGGCTACACCTTC
CASSLFGEGYTF